A single sample is the source of the 15 T cell receptor beta chains below, sequenced in a study of cytomegalovirus exposure and HLA in healthy donors. The primer mix had 60 Vbeta and 13 Jbeta primers. Assay: immunoSEQ multiplex PCR; the TCRdb copy retains only in-frame clones and omits some. Reported are fewer than 85,000 clones; the ten largest clones contain 5%. The sample taken for sequencing was PBMCs. The receptors shown here come from a woman in her 40s in good health and CMV-seropositive.

V gene TRBV2 combines with J gene TRBJ2-5, with unresolved D. The CDR3 is 16 amino acids. Germline V gene lookup returns CDR1 SNHLY and CDR2 FYNNEI. Between the trimmed V and J ends, which lost 6 bases and 2 bases, there was a span of 19 bases. The CDR3 protein is CASSWAPGSRQETQYF. The CDR3 DNA reads as TGTGCCAGCAGCTGGGCCCCTGGATCCCGTCAAGAGACCCAGTACTTC.

The chain couples TRBV11-3 to TRBJ2-2, with TRBD2 matching over 10 bases. Germline values: CDR1 SGHNT, CDR2 YENEEA. V shed 4 bases and J 5 bases; nucleotides not matched to a gene: 4. The CDR3 consists of 15 residues. CDR3 region: CASSSSGRVTGELFF. CDR3 DNA sequence: TGTGCCAGCAGCTCGAGCGGGAGGGTTACCGGGGAGCTGTTTTTT.

This sequence joins TRBV11-2 and TRBJ2-7, with TRBD1 identical over 8 bases. CDR1 is SGHAT, CDR2 FQNNGV, per germline. The CDR3 consists of 13 residues. The junction had 4 bases not matched to a gene; V was cut back by 5 bases and J by 4 bases. The CDR3 DNA reads TGTGCCAGCAGCCCTTACAGGGGGTACGAGCAGTACTTC. Protein product: CASSPYRGYEQYF.

This chain connects TRBV6-1 to TRBJ2-5, with TRBD1 identical over 9 bases. The J call may not be correct, given that the DNA end is closer to TRBJ2-7. The germline CDR1 and CDR2 sequences are MNHNS and SASEGT. This CDR3 is built from 14 residues. The CDR3 loop reads CASSERTGGSEQYF. In nucleotides, the CDR3 is TGTGCCAGCAGTGAACGAACAGGGGGCAGCGAGCAGTACTTC.

The rearrangement joins TRBV27 to TRBJ1-1; 8 bases fit TRBD1. With V trimmed by 4 bases and J by 2 bases, 9 bases remained unmatched. CDR3 length: 16 residues. Per the germline V gene, CDR1 is MNHEY and CDR2 is SMNVEV (reference sequence). The DNA for the CDR3 is TGTGCCAGCAGTTCACCCAGGGGGCAGCTTAACACTGAAGCTTTCTTT. Translating gives CASSSPRGQLNTEAFF.

As concerns this clone: Additional DNA sequences in this sample encode the identical CDR3. The CDR3 spells CASSLAGVVETQYF. The CDR3, as DNA: TGTGCCAGCAGCTTAGCAGGGGTCGTAGAGACCCAGTACTTC. The rearrangement joins TRBV7-2 to TRBJ2-5, with D possibly being TRBD1 (5 bases). V was shortened by 0 bases and J by 4 bases, with 9 bases between the two germline ends. CDR3 size: 14 residues. Per the germline V gene, CDR1 is SGHTA and CDR2 is FQGNSA.

V and J are TRBV7-3 and TRBJ2-1; D gene ambiguous. Germline V lookup: CDR1 SGHTA, CDR2 FQGTGA. The V and J ends lost 5 bases and 4 bases respectively, with 9 bases between them. The CDR3 contains 13 residues. The CDR3 bases are TGTGCCAGCAGCCAATCCAATTACAATGAGCAGTTCTTC. Translation gives CASSQSNYNEQFF. The full variable domain, with the rest looked up from reference TRBV7-3 and TRBJ2-1, is GAGVSQTPSNKVTEKGKYVELRCDPISGHTALYWYRQSLGQGPEFLIYFQGTGAADDSGLPNDRFFAVRPEGSVSTLKIQRTERGDSAVYLCASSQSNYNEQFFGPGTRLTVL.

This chain joins TRBV10-3 and TRBJ2-2, with 7 bases that match TRBD2. J was trimmed by 3 bases and V by 10 bases; bases with no gene match: 14. CDR3 length: 16 amino acids. Germline CDR1 reads ENHRY; CDR2 reads SYGVKD. In nucleotides, the CDR3 is TGTGCCACCAATAAGCTCGGCGGGAGAGACACCGGGGAGCTGTTTTTT. Amino acid sequence: CATNKLGGRDTGELFF.

This sequence joins TRBV5-1 and TRBJ2-1, with no clear D. With 4 bases removed from V and 3 bases from J, the gap between germline ends came to 17 bases. The V gene's germline CDR1 is SGHRS and CDR2 YFSETQ. The CDR3 has 16 residues. This chain's CDR3 is CASSPVDTTYYNEQFF. CDR3 nucleotides: TGCGCCAGCAGCCCGGTTGACACGACCTACTACAATGAGCAGTTCTTC. Supplemented by reference TRBV5-1 and TRBJ2-1, the full variable domain reads KAGVTQTPRYLIKTRGQQVTLSCSPISGHRSVSWYQQTPGQGLQFLFEYFSETQRNKGNFPGRFSGRQFSNSRSEMNVSTLELGDSALYLCASSPVDTTYYNEQFFGPGTRLTVL.

The rearrangement joins TRBV6-4 to TRBJ2-6; D is uncertain. Germline lookup yields CDR1 MRHNA and CDR2 SNTAGT. V was clipped by 3 bases and J by 4 bases, with 10 bases between them. The CDR3 extends over 15 amino acids. CDR3 coding DNA: TGTGCCAGCAGTGAGTCCCCTAGGGGGGCCAACGTCCTGACTTTC. Translation gives CASSESPRGANVLTF.

V is TRBV5-1 and J is TRBJ2-6, with D maybe TRBD1 (5 bases). Germline lookup yields CDR1 SGHRS and CDR2 YFSETQ. Between the trimmed V and J ends, which lost 0 bases and 0 bases, there was a span of 13 bases. There are 18 residues in the CDR3. The CDR3 spells CASSLVEGEGSGANVLTF. The CDR3 nucleotides read TGCGCCAGCAGCTTGGTTGAAGGGGAAGGCTCTGGGGCCAACGTCCTGACTTTC.

The rearrangement links TRBV18 to TRBJ2-1; 7 bases align to TRBD1. The CDR3 is 12 residues long. CDR1 KGHSH and CDR2 LQKENI come from the germline V gene. The V gene end was trimmed by 1 base and the J gene end by 10 bases; junction bases not matched to a gene: 1. Here the CDR3 reads CASSPQGAEQFF. CDR3 nucleotides: TGTGCCAGCTCACCACAGGGGGCGGAGCAGTTCTTC.

The chain uses TRBV4-1 and TRBJ1-1, with D possibly TRBD1 on 6 matching bases. V lost 6 bases and J lost 1, with 18 bases in between. From germline, CDR1 is MGHRA and CDR2 YSYEKL. The CDR3 is made up of 16 amino acids. The CDR3 loop is CASSPRSGTPNTEAFF. Here the CDR3 DNA reads TGCGCCAGCAGTCCCCGGTCCGGGACACCGAACACTGAAGCTTTCTTT.

The chain links TRBV7-2 to TRBJ2-7, with TRBD1 matching 7 bases. This CDR3 is built from 13 residues. V shed 6 bases, J shed 8 bases, and the junction held 10 bases outside the gene matches. CDR1 and CDR2 (germline): SGHTA, FQGNSA. CDR3 residues: CASSSDRDRQQYF. The CDR3 DNA reads as TGTGCCAGCAGTTCCGACAGGGATCGGCAGCAGTACTTC.

The V call is TRBV5-6, the J call TRBJ1-4; 9 bases map to TRBD1. The CDR3 has 15 amino acids. With 3 bases clipped from V and 4 bases from J, the junction kept 4 bases outside the gene matches. Germline CDR1 SGHDT, CDR2 YYEEEE. CDR3 sequence (DNA): TGTGCCAGCAGCTCACCGGGACAGGGTAATGAAAAACTGTTTTTT. It specifies CASSSPGQGNEKLFF.